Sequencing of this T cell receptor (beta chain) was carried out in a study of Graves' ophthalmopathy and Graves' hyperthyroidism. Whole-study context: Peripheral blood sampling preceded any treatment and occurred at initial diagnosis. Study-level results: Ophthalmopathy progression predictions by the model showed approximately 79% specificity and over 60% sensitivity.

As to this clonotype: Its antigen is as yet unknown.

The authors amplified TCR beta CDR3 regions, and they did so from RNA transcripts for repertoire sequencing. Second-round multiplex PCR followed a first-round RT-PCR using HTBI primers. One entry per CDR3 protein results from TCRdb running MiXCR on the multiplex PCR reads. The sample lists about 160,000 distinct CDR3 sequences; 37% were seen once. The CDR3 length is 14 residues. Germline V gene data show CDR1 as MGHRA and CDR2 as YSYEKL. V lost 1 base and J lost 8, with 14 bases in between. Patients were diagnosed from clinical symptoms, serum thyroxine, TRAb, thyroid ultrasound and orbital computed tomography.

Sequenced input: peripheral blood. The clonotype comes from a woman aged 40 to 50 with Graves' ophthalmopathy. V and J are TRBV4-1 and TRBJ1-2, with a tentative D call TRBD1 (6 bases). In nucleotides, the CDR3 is TGCGCCAGCAGCCAAGTCCACAGGGCGATAGGCTACACCTTC. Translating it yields CASSQVHRAIGYTF.